This T cell receptor (beta chain) was documented in a study of T-cell reconstitution after alpha-beta-depleted transplantation in children. This clonotype was detected ten times or more. CDR1 and CDR2 (germline): SGHRS, YFSETQ. The CDR3 extends over 15 amino acids. V was clipped by 3 bases and J by 4 bases; unmatched bases: 7. Molecular barcoding with unique molecular identifiers was used for the TCRbeta library. MiXCR was run by TCRdb on the PCR reads, yielding one entry per CDR3 protein. The sample has approximately 200,000 distinct CDR3 sequences; 14% to 15% are singletons. The source was PBMCs from the stem cell graft donor, collected from the stem cell graft. The chain combines TRBV5-1 with TRBJ2-1, with TRBD1 matching 7 bases. The TCR originated in a human donor who donated a stem cell graft to a child with acute lymphoblastic leukemia. This CDR3 reads CASSSSGQAYNEQFF. CDR3 nucleotide sequence: TGCGCCAGCAGCTCGTCTGGACAGGCTTACAATGAGCAGTTCTTC.